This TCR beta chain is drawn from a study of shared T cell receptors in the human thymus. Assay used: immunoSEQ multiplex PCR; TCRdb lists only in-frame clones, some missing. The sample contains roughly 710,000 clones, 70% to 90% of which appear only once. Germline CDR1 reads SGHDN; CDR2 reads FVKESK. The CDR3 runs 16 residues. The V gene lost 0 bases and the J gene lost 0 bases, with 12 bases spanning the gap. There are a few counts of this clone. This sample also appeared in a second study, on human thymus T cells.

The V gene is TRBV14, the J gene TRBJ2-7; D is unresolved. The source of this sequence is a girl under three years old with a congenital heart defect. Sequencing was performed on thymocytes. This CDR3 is CASSQDVSESSYEQYF. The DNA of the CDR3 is TGTGCCAGCAGCCAAGATGTGTCAGAAAGCTCCTACGAGCAGTACTTC.